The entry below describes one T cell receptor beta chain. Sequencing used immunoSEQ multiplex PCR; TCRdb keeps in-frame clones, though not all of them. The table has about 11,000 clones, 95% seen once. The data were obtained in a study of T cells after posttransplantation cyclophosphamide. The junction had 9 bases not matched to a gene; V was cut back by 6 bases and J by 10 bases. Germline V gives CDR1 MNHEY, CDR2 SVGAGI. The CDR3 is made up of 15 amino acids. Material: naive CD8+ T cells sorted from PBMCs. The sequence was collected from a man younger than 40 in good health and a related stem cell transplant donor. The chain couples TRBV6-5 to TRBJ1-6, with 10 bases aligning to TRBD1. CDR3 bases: TGTGCCAGCAGGGCGACAGGGGGCTTAAAATCACCCCTCCACTTT. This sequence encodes CASRATGGLKSPLHF.